The T cell receptor beta chain described here comes from a study of T cells in Graves' hyperthyroidism and ophthalmopathy. About the study: Peripheral blood was collected at initial diagnosis, before any treatment. Findings and caveats of the study: The model's output predicted ophthalmopathy at a median of 6.5 months prior to onset.

The CDR3 loop spans 13 amino acids. CDR1 and CDR2 (germline): SNHLY, FYNNEI. V shed 8 bases, J shed 1 base, and the junction held 2 bases outside the gene matches. The investigators amplified TCR beta CDR3 regions from RNA transcripts. TCR CDR3 underwent first-round RT-PCR with the HTBI primer set. Each CDR3 protein gets one entry after TCRdb re-called the multiplex PCR reads with MiXCR. The sample lists 700,000 or so distinct CDR3 sequences, 15% to 20% occurring once. Clinical symptoms, serum thyroxine, TRAb, thyroid ultrasound and orbital computed tomography established diagnosis. This clonotype was recorded many times. What it binds is unknown.

Sequenced input: blood. This TCR derives from a man younger than 35 with Graves' hyperthyroidism. The chain employs TRBV2 and TRBJ1-1; 9 nucleotides align to TRBD1. For the CDR3, the DNA is TGTGCCAGCGGGACAGGGCAGAACACTGAAGCTTTCTTT. This codes for CASGTGQNTEAFF.